Listed below are T cell receptor beta chains from one sample, sequenced in a study of CD4 and CD8 cells across lung adenocarcinoma regions. MiXCR, run by TCRdb on the PCR reads, gives a single entry per CDR3 protein. The sample lists 7,500 to 10,000 distinct CDR3 sequences; about half were seen once. The sample was CD4+ T cells from the margin of a lung tumor. The receptors were sampled from a male donor with lung adenocarcinoma. The CD4 and CD8 labels of this study may be unreliable. Both conserved end residues are part of each CDR3. A D gene is named only where the DNA matches it firmly. The size of a clone is reported for some rows only, either as once, few or many, or as a class for expanded clones.

abundance,j_gene,v_gene,d_gene,CDR3nt,CDR3aa
large,TRBJ2-2,TRBV6-5,NA,TGTGCCAGCAGTTCGTTTTTCGACAAACTCGGCGGGGAGCTGTTTTTT,CASSSFFDKLGGELFF
NA,TRBJ2-7,TRBV11-2,TRBD2,TGTGCCAGCAAACTTCTAGCGGGAGTTGCCCACGAGCAGTACTTC,CASKLLAGVAHEQYF
NA,TRBJ2-5,TRBV6-1,TRBD2,TGTGCCAGCAGCCCTAGCGGTATACAAGAGACCCAGTACTTC,CASSPSGIQETQYF
NA,TRBJ2-5,TRBV6-1,TRBD2,TGTGCCAGCAGTCTAGCGGGGGCAGAGACCCAGTACTTC,CASSLAGAETQYF
NA,TRBJ2-4,TRBV6-1,TRBD2,TGTGCCAGCAGTACAACTAGCGGGGGGGCCTTACCGAACATTCAGTACTTC,CASSTTSGGALPNIQYF
NA,TRBJ2-1,TRBV6-5,NA,TGTGCCAGCAGTTCTGGTAATGAGCAGTTCTTC,CASSSGNEQFF
NA,TRBJ1-2,TRBV10-3,NA,TGTGCCACCCGATCCGGGCCACAGTATGGCTACACCTTC,CATRSGPQYGYTF
NA,TRBJ2-3,TRBV6-1,NA,TGTGCCAGCAGTGAATCCACAGATACGCAGTATTTT,CASSESTDTQYF
NA,TRBJ2-7,TRBV6-1,NA,TGTGCCAGCAAAAAAGGGAGCGGAACCGTCCCAGATACGCAGTACTTC,CASKKGSGTVPDTQYF
NA,TRBJ2-3,TRBV10-3,TRBD2,TGTGCCATGAGTGGCCCTACGGGGGGGAGAGACACAAACACGCAGTATTTC,CAMSGPTGGRDTNTQYF
once,TRBJ2-7,TRBV6-1,NA,TGTGCCAGCAGTGAAGGGACCTTCTACGAGCAGTACTTC,CASSEGTFYEQYF
many,TRBJ2-7,TRBV10-1,TRBD1,TGCGCCAGCAGTCCGGACAGGGGAGGCGAGCAGTACTTC,CASSPDRGGEQYF
medium-sized,TRBJ2-5,TRBV12-3/TRBV12-4,NA,TGTGCCAGCAGTTTTGTCTCGGCGGAGACCCAGTACTTC,CASSFVSAETQYF
NA,TRBJ1-5,TRBV4-1,NA,TGCGCCAGCAGCCATAGGGTGAATCAGCCCCAGCATTTT,CASSHRVNQPQHF
many,TRBJ2-3,TRBV10-3,TRBD2,TGTGCCACCGCGACCCCTGCTAGCGGAAAGACAGATACGCAGTATTTT,CATATPASGKTDTQYF
NA,TRBJ2-1,TRBV6-1,TRBD2,TGTGCCAGCGGTAGCGGGAGCCACAATGAGCAGTTCTTC,CASGSGSHNEQFF
many,TRBJ1-1,TRBV6-1,NA,TGTGCCAGCATGGACGTCAGGGGTGGGAACACTGAAGCTTTCTTT,CASMDVRGGNTEAFF
NA,TRBJ2-3,TRBV6-1,TRBD2,TGTGCGGGGGGGGGGGGGGGGGGGGGGGGGGGGAGCACAGATACGCAGTATTTT,CAGGGGGGGGGSTDTQYF
many,TRBJ2-7,TRBV5-1,NA,TGCGCCAGCAGCTTGGCTCTCAACAGGGACGAGCAGTACTTC,CASSLALNRDEQYF
NA,TRBJ2-7,TRBV7-2,NA,TGTGCCAGCCGCCCTAGGGGACTTGGACCGAGCTCCTACAATGAGCAGTACTTC,CASRPRGLGPSSYNEQYF
NA,TRBJ1-1,TRBV6-1,NA,TGTGCCAGCAGGAATGGAGGGGATCAAACCTTGAACACTGAAGCTTTCTTT,CASRNGGDQTLNTEAFF
many,TRBJ2-2,TRBV9,TRBD1,TGTGCCAGCAGCTCCCCAGCGACAGGGGGCGGGGGGGAGCTGTTTTTT,CASSSPATGGGGELFF
NA,TRBJ2-1,TRBV7-6,NA,TGTGCCAGCAGCTTCGAAAATAATGAGCAGTTCTTC,CASSFENNEQFF
NA,TRBJ2-5,TRBV7-2,TRBD1,TGTGCCAGCAGCTTAGTATCGACAGGGGATTGGGAGACCCAGTACTTC,CASSLVSTGDWETQYF
many,TRBJ2-2,TRBV7-6,TRBD2,TGTGCCAGCAGCTTCGAGCGGGGGGGCACCGGGGAGCTGTTTTTT,CASSFERGGTGELFF
NA,TRBJ2-1,TRBV5-1,NA,TGCGCCAGCAGCTTGGTGCAGGAGCAGTTCTTC,CASSLVQEQFF
many,TRBJ1-2,TRBV9,TRBD1,TGTGCCAGCAGCACGACAGGGGGACGAGGGTATGGCTACACCTTC,CASSTTGGRGYGYTF
NA,TRBJ2-5,TRBV10-1,TRBD2,TGCGCCAGCATGAAGCGGGAGCTTAAAGAGACCCAGTACTTC,CASMKRELKETQYF
NA,TRBJ2-5,TRBV10-3,NA,TGTGCCATCAGTGCGGCTACCGGGGGCCGTGACCCAGAGACCCAGTACTTC,CAISAATGGRDPETQYF
NA,TRBJ2-1,TRBV10-3,NA,TGTGCCATCGGTGTGTACACCGAAGACACGCAGTATTTC,CAIGVYTEDTQYF
NA,TRBJ2-3,TRBV6-4,NA,TGTGCCAGGGGGCTGGGAGGCAAAGATATTCAGTATTTT,CARGLGGKDIQYF
NA,TRBJ1-1,TRBV4-2,NA,TGTGCCAGCAGCCCCCGGACAGACACTGAAGCTTTCTTT,CASSPRTDTEAFF
NA,TRBJ2-1,TRBV6-1,TRBD2,TGTGCCAGCAGTATTAGCGGGAGCTCCTACAATGAGCAGTTCTTC,CASSISGSSYNEQFF
NA,TRBJ2-3,TRBV6-5,TRBD2,TGTGCCAGCAGTTGCGGTGGGGGGGGGGGAGCCAAAAATACGCAGTATTTT,CASSCGGGGGAKNTQYF
NA,TRBJ2-2,TRBV4-3,TRBD1,TGCGCCAGCAGCAGGGACAGGGGGCCCGGGGAGCTGTTTTTT,CASSRDRGPGELFF
NA,TRBJ2-7,TRBV25-1,NA,TGTGCCAGCAGCCACAATCAGAGGGGTACCTACGAGCAGTACTTC,CASSHNQRGTYEQYF
NA,TRBJ2-3,TRBV6-1,NA,TGTGCCAGCACCTCGAACACAGATACGCAGTATTTT,CASTSNTDTQYF
NA,TRBJ1-1,TRBV4-1,NA,TGCGCCAGCAGCCAAACCAAGGGCACTGAAGCTTTCTTT,CASSQTKGTEAFF
NA,TRBJ2-4,TRBV6-1,NA,TGTGCCCGCTCCCCGGGGGCCTGCGAGGACAACATGCAGTACTTC,CARSPGACEDNMQYF
NA,TRBJ2-4,TRBV27,NA,TGCGCCAGCAGGCCATGCGGCAAAAATATTCAGTACTTC,CASRPCGKNIQYF
many,TRBJ1-2,TRBV6-1,NA,TGTGCCAGCAGTGGTCTCAGTTTGAACTATGGCTACACCTTC,CASSGLSLNYGYTF
few,TRBJ1-2,TRBV28,NA,TGTGCCAGCAGTCTTAATAACTATGGCTACACCTTC,CASSLNNYGYTF
NA,TRBJ2-1,TRBV15,TRBD2,TGTGCCACCAGCAGATCTCGGGGACTAGCGGGGGAGCAGTTCTTC,CATSRSRGLAGEQFF
NA,TRBJ1-4,TRBV6-1,NA,TGTGCCAGCAGTAGACTGAATGAAAAACTGTTTTTT,CASSRLNEKLFF
few,TRBJ2-3,TRBV30,NA,TGTGCCTGGAGTGAACGGGACCGCGATACGCAGTATTTT,CAWSERDRDTQYF
NA,TRBJ2-7,TRBV10-1,NA,TGCGCCAGCAGTGAGGGTGGGGGGATCTACGAGCAGTACTTC,CASSEGGGIYEQYF